This T cell receptor (beta chain) was identified in a study of shared clonotypes between healthy human individuals. The DNA input per sorted-subset replicate PCR was 200 ng, corresponding to around 30,000 T cell genomes. Repertoires were generated with immunoSEQ multiplex PCR, while TCRdb's copy carries only in-frame clones and drops some. The sample records 2 million to 3 million clones, 90% to 95% being singletons. Germline loops: CDR1 SEHNR, CDR2 FQNEAQ (reference sequence). Trimming removed 3 bases from V and 4 bases from J, with 13 bases in between. CDR3 length equals 14 residues. Specimen: naive CD4+ T cells sorted from blood. Subset in this sample: CD45RA+ positively selected. The chain has TRBV7-9 and TRBJ2-7; D not resolved. This clonotype was sampled from a man aged 18 to 29 in good health. The CDR3 region is CASSFGGYGYEQYF. In nucleotides, the CDR3 is TGTGCCAGCAGCTTCGGTGGGTACGGATACGAGCAGTACTTC.